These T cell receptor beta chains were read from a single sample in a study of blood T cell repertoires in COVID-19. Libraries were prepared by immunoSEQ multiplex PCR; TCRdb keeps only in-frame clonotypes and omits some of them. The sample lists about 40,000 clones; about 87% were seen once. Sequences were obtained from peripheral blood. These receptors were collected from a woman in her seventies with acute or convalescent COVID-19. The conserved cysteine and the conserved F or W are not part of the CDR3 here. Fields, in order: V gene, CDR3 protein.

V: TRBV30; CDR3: AWGLAGGTDTQY
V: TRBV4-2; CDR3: ASSQEETSGRLSYNEQF
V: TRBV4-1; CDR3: ASSQEGGRRTEAF
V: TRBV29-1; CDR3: STQGTISSTDTQY
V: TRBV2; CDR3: ASSGAGLGQPQH
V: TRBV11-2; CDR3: ASSLELGAGTEAF
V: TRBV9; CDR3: ASSVGAGGPGELF
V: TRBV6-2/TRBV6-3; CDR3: ASSPYRDLNIQY
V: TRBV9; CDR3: ASSGGTGWNEKLF
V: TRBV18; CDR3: ASSPAGADTQY
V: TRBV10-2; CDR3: ASRQGQSNQPQH
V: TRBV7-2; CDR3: ASSPHTGSGNEKLF
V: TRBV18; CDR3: ASSLATGSMNTEAF
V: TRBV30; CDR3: AWKLGMNTGELF
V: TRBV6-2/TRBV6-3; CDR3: ASSPTGASTDTQY
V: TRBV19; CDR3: ASSIDLGQGNEQF
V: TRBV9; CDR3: ASSGDRGNTIY
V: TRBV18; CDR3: ASSPPTGTNYGYT
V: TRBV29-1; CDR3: SVDLQSGEKTQY
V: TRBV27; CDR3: ASSLLENTEAF
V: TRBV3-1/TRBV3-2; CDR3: ATDSGRAAYNEQF
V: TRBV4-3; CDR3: ASSRGRGLIYGYT
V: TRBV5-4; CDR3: ASIDQREGEETQY
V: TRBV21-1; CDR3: ASSIQRNEQF
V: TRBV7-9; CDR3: ASSLPPQMNTEAF
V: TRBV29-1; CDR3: SGRTGDEKPF
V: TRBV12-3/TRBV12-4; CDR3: ASSRQPIYGYT
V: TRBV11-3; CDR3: ASSLTQGAGEKLF
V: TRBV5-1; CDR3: ASSWGQGSTGELF
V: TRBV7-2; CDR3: ASSSAGGPETQY
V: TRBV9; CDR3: ASSVASGVQETQY
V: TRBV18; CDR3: ASSPQTGMDYNEQF
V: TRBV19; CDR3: ASARRRITDTQY
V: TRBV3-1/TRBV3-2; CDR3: ASSQFGNTEAF
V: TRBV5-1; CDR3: ASSLGGGAYETQY
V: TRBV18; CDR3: ASSLGGAGNYNEQF
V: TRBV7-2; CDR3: ASSRRTERGAQY
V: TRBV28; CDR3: ASSPNEGTNTEAF
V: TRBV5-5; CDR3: ASSLDGGQGASGAF
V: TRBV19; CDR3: ASSTSGFKETQY
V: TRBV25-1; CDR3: ASLTDSNGELF
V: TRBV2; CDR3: ASSGDNTDTQY
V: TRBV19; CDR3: ASSTGQLLDYGYT
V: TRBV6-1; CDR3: ASSEIAGVGNIQY
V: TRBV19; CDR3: ASYRTGLNQPQH
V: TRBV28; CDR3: ASSTPSKSSYNSPLH